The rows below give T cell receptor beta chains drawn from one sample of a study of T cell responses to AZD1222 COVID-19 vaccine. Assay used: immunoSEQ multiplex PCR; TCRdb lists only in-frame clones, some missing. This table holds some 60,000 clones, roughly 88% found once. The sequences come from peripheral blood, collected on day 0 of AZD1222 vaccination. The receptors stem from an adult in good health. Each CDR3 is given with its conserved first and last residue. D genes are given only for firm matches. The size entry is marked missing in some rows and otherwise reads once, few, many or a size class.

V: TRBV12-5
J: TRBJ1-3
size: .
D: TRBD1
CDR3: CASGTGNSGNTIYF
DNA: TGTGCTAGTGGGACAGGGAACTCTGGAAACACCATATATTTT

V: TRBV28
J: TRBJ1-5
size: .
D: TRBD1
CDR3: CASIIGQGGQPQHF
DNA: TGTGCCAGCATCATCGGACAGGGAGGTCAGCCCCAGCATTTT

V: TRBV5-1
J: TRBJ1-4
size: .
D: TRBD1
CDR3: CASSSALGTGREKLFF
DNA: TGCGCCAGCAGCTCGGCTCTGGGGACAGGGCGAGAAAAACTGTTTTTT

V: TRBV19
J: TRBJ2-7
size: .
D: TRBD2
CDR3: CASSRTSLSSYEQYF
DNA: TGTGCCAGTAGTCGGACTAGCCTGAGCTCCTACGAGCAGTACTTC

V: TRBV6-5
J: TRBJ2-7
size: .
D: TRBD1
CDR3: CASSYEGTGLYEQYF
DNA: TGTGCCAGCAGTTACGAAGGGACAGGTCTCTACGAGCAGTACTTC

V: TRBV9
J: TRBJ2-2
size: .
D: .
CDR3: CASSPRGSANTGELFF
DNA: TGTGCCAGCAGCCCTCGGGGCAGCGCGAACACCGGGGAGCTGTTTTTT

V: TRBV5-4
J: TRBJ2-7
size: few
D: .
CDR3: CASSLRDGYEQYF
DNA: TGTGCCAGCAGTTTGAGGGACGGCTACGAGCAGTACTTC

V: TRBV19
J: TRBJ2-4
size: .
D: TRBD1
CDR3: CASSRSGTGGIQYF
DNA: TGTGCCAGTAGCCGATCCGGGACAGGGGGCATTCAGTACTTC

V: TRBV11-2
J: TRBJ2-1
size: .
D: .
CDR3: CASSLVTGWDEQFF
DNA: TGTGCCAGCAGCTTAGTGACCGGATGGGATGAGCAGTTCTTC

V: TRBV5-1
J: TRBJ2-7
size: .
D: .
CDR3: CASSLGGHNEQYF
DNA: TGCGCCAGCAGCTTGGGTGGACATAACGAGCAGTACTTC

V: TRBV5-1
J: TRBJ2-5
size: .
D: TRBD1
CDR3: CASSYGTGFQETQYF
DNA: TGCGCCAGCAGCTACGGGACAGGGTTCCAAGAGACCCAGTACTTC

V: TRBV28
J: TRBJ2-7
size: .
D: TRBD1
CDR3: CASSFPDRGTYEQYF
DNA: TGTGCCAGCAGTTTTCCTGACAGGGGGACCTACGAGCAGTACTTC

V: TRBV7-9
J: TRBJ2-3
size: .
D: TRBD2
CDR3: CASSQLRATSGTTDTQYF
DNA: TGTGCCAGCAGCCAACTTAGAGCGACTAGCGGGACCACAGATACGCAGTATTTT

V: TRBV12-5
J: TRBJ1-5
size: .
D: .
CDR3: CASGLAYYQPQHF
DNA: TGTGCTAGTGGTTTGGCTTACTATCAGCCCCAGCATTTT

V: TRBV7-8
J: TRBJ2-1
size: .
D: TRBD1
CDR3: CASSPRQGLADEQFF
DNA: TGTGCCAGCAGTCCCCGACAGGGGCTGGCGGATGAGCAGTTCTTC

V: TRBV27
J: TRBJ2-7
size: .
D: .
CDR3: CASSPSVGVYEQYF
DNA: TGTGCCAGCAGTCCATCGGTAGGGGTCTACGAGCAGTACTTC

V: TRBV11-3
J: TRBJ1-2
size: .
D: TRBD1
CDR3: CASSLDSGTGATNYGYTF
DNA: TGTGCCAGCAGCTTAGACTCCGGGACAGGGGCTACTAACTATGGCTACACCTTC

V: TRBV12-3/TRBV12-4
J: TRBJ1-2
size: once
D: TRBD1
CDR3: CASSEQGAGGYTF
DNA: TGTGCCAGCAGCGAACAGGGGGCTGGTGGCTACACCTTC

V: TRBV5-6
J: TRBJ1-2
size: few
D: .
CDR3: CASSSGVYGYTF
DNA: TGTGCCAGCAGCTCAGGGGTCTATGGCTACACCTTC

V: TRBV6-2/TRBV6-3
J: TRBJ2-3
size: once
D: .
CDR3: CASSRRETQYF
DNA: TGTGCCAGCAGTAGACGGGAGACGCAGTATTTT

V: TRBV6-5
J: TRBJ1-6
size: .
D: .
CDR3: CASNDGNSPLHF
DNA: TGTGCCAGCAACGACGGCAATTCACCCCTCCACTTT

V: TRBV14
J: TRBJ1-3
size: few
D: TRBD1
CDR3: CASSQGGGTGNTIYF
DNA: TGTGCCAGCAGCCAAGGAGGGGGCACTGGAAACACCATATATTTT

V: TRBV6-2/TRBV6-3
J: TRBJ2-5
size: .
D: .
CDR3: CASIYAPQETQYF
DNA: TGTGCCAGCATTTACGCCCCGCAAGAGACCCAGTACTTC

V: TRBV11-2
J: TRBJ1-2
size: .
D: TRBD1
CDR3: CASSLAAWTGGYGYTF
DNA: TGTGCCAGCAGCTTAGCGGCCTGGACAGGGGGATATGGCTACACCTTC

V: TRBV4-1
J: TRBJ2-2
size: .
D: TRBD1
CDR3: CASSRVRGGQGPGVIGELFF
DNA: TGCGCCAGCAGCCGCGTCCGAGGGGGACAGGGGCCTGGTGTCATCGGGGAGCTGTTTTTT

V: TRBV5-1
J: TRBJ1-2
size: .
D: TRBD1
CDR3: CASSSYRDRSNNYGYTF
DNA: TGCGCCAGCAGCTCGTACCGGGACAGGAGCAATAACTATGGCTACACCTTC

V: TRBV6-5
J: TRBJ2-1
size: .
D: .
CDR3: CASQQRRGIYNEQFF
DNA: TGTGCCAGCCAGCAGCGGCGGGGCATATACAATGAGCAGTTCTTC

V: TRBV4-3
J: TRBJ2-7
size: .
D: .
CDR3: CASSPRLAAYEQYF
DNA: TGCGCCAGCAGCCCCCGGTTAGCGGCCTACGAGCAGTACTTC

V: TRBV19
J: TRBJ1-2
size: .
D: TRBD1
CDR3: CASRPDGQANYGYTF
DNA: TGTGCCAGTAGACCCGACGGACAGGCTAACTATGGCTACACCTTC

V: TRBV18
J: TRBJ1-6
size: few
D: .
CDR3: CASSPGDDSPLHF
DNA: TGTGCCAGCTCACCAGGGGATGATTCACCCCTCCACTTT

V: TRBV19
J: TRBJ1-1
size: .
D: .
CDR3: CASSRDGWDTEAFF
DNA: TGTGCCAGTAGTCGTGACGGCTGGGACACTGAAGCTTTCTTT

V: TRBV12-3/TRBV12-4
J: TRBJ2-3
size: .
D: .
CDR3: CASSFSTDTQYF
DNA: TGTGCCAGCAGTTTTTCGACAGATACGCAGTATTTT

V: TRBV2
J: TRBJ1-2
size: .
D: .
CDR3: CASSEGQMYGYTF
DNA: TGTGCCAGCAGTGAAGGACAGATGTATGGCTACACCTTC

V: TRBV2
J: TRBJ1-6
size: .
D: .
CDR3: CASSGEGYSPLHF
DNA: TGTGCCAGCAGTGGTGAGGGTTATTCACCCCTCCACTTT

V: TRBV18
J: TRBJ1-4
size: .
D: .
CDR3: CASSPGVQNEKLFF
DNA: TGTGCCAGCTCACCAGGGGTCCAGAACGAAAAACTGTTTTTT

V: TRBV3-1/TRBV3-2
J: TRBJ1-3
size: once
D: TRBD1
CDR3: CASSLRQGGNTIYF
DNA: TGTGCCAGCAGCTTAAGACAGGGGGGAAACACCATATATTTT

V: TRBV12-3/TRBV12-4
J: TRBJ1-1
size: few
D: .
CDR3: CASSSKRSEAFF
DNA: TGTGCCAGCAGCTCGAAACGGAGTGAAGCTTTCTTT

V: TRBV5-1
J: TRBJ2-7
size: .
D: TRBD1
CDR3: CASSLTGGTTYEQYF
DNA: TGCGCCAGCAGCCTGACAGGGGGCACCACCTACGAGCAGTACTTC

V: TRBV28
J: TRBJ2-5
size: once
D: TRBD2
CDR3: CASRDYYSRGKGFAGGKETQYF
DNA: TGTGCCAGCAGGGATTACTACAGCCGCGGGAAGGGCTTCGCGGGAGGAAAAGAGACCCAGTACTTC

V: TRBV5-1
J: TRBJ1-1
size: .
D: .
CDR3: CASSNGMGNTEAFF
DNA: TGCGCCAGCAGTAACGGGATGGGGAACACTGAAGCTTTCTTT